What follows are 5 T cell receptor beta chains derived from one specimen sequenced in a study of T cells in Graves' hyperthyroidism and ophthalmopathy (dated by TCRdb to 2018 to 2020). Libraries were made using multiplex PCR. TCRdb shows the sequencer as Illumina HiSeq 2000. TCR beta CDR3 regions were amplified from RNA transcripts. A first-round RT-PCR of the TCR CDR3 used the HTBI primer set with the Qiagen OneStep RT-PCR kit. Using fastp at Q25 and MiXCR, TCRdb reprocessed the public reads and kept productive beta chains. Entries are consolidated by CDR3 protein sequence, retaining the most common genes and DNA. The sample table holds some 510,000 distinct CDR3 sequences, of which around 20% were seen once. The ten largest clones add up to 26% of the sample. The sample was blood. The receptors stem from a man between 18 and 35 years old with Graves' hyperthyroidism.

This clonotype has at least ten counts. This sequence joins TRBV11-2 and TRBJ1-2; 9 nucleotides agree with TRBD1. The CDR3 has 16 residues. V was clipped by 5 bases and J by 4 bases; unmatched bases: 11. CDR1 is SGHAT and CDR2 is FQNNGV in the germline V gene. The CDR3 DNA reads TGTGCCAGCAGCCCCTCGGACGGGACAGGGTTCTATGGCTACACCTTC. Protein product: CASSPSDGTGFYGYTF.

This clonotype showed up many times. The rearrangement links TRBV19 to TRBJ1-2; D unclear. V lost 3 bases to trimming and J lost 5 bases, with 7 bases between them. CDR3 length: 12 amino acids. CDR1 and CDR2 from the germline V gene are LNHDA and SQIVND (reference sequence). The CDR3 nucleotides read TGTGCCAGTAGTATCTACCTTTATGGCTACACCTTC. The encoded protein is CASSIYLYGYTF.

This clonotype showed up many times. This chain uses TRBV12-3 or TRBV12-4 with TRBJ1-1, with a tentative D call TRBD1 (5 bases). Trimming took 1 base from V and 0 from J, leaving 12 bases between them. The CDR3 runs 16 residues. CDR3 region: CASSLGFGHMNTEAFF. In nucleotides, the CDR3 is TGTGCCAGCAGTTTAGGATTTGGACATATGAACACTGAAGCTTTCTTT.

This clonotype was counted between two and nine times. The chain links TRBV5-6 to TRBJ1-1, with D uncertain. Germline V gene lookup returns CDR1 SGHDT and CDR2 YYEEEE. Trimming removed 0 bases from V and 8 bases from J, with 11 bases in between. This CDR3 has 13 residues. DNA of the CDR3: TGTGCCAGCAGCTTGGGAGGCAGCCGAGAAGCTTTCTTT. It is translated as CASSLGGSREAFF.

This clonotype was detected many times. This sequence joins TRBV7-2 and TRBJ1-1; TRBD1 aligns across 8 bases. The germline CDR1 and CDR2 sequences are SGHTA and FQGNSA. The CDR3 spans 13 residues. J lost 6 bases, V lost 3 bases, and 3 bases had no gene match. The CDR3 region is CASSFPGGAEAFF. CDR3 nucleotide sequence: TGTGCCAGCAGCTTTCCAGGGGGCGCTGAAGCTTTCTTT.